The clone carrying this TCR beta chain has a handful of counts. The sample comes from a study of T cell repertoires in cytomegalovirus infection. Across the whole study: From public TCR beta signatures came an indication of both CMV infection and matching HLA type.

TCRdb processed the reads anew with MiXCR; each CDR3 protein has one entry. Of 200,000 to 300,000 distinct CDR3 sequences listed, approximately 9.1% are singletons. Trimming removed 3 bases from V and 6 bases from J; junction bases left unmatched: 7. Germline V CDR1 and CDR2: LGHDT, YNNKEL (reference sequence). CDR3 length: 14 residues. The material sequenced was PBMCs. This sequence was found in a human donor in good health (CMV status not recorded). Some clones in this sample may be carry-over from other donors' samples. This chain uses TRBV3-1 with TRBJ1-1; 7 nucleotides agree with TRBD1. The CDR3, as DNA: TGTGCCAGCAGCCATGGGACAGCCGTTTCTGAAGCTTTCTTT. It yields the protein CASSHGTAVSEAFF.